These 4 T cell receptor beta chains were all obtained from the same sample, sequenced in a study of blood T cell repertoires in COVID-19. Assay used: immunoSEQ multiplex PCR; TCRdb lists only in-frame clones, some missing. The sample contains under 250,000 clones, about 83% of which appear only once. Specimen: peripheral blood. These receptors were collected from a woman aged 35 to 49 with active or convalescent COVID-19.

This rearrangement joins TRBV4-1 to TRBJ2-5; TRBD1 matches 10 bases. The germline V gene encodes CDR1 MGHRA and CDR2 YSYEKL. The CDR3 is made up of 17 amino acids. With 4 bases clipped from V and 1 base from J, the junction kept 9 bases outside the gene matches. This CDR3 is CASSPRQGAGLQETQYF. The DNA for the CDR3 is TGCGCCAGCAGCCCCCGACAGGGGGCGGGTCTCCAAGAGACCCAGTACTTC.

This rearrangement joins TRBV18 to TRBJ2-1; D gene unclear. CDR1 KGHSH and CDR2 LQKENI come from the germline V gene. The CDR3 spans 14 residues. V dropped 3 bases and J dropped 3 bases, with 9 bases sitting between them. CDR3 amino acids: CASSPGSNYNEQFF. The CDR3 DNA reads as TGTGCCAGCTCACCGGGCAGTAACTACAATGAGCAGTTCTTC.

V is TRBV21-1 and J is TRBJ2-1; the table's D call of TRBD2 was not tested on the DNA. TRBV21-1 is listed as a pseudogene. The CDR3 loop spans 14 amino acids. CDR3 residues: CASSKVSGRGEQFF. The CDR3 DNA is TGTGCCAGCAGCAAAGTGTCAGGGAGGGGTGAGCAGTTCTTC.

The rearrangement joins TRBV19 to TRBJ1-3, with 8 bases aligning to TRBD1. J gave up 4 bases and V 6 bases, and 11 bases lay outside the gene matches. From germline, CDR1 is LNHDA and CDR2 SQIVND (reference sequence). This CDR3 spans 16 amino acids. The CDR3 bases are TGTGCCAGTAGATTGACAGGGGTATCGGGAGGAAACACCATATATTTT. This codes for CASRLTGVSGGNTIYF. Using reference TRBV19 and TRBJ1-3 for the parts outside the CDR3, the full variable domain is DGGITQSPKYLFRKEGQNVTLSCEQNLNHDAMYWYRQDPGQGLRLIYYSQIVNDFQKGDIAEGYSVSREKKESFPLTVTSAQKNPTAFYLCASRLTGVSGGNTIYFGEGSWLTVV.